This is a list of T cell receptor beta chains from one sample in a study of blood T cell repertoires in COVID-19. Repertoires were generated with immunoSEQ multiplex PCR, while TCRdb's copy carries only in-frame clones and drops some. The sample consists of approximately 190,000 clones, 79% of them appearing once. Sequences were obtained from peripheral blood. These TCRs come from a man in his fifties or sixties with active or convalescent COVID-19. The CDR3 runs from the conserved cysteine through the conserved F or W. D genes are given only for firm matches. A row's size may be missing; if present it is once, few, many or a size class.

V gene: TRBV6-1; clone size: -; D gene: -; J gene: TRBJ1-1; CDR3 DNA: TGTGCCAGCAGTGACCGGGCAGGGCATCGAAACACTGAAGCTTTCTTT; CDR3 protein: CASSDRAGHRNTEAFF
V gene: TRBV6-2/TRBV6-3; clone size: -; D gene: TRBD2; J gene: TRBJ2-5; CDR3 DNA: TGTGCCAGCAGTTTAAGACTAGCGGGAGGCGGGGAGACCCAGTACTTC; CDR3 protein: CASSLRLAGGGETQYF
V gene: TRBV24-1; clone size: -; D gene: -; J gene: TRBJ2-6; CDR3 DNA: TGTGCCACCAGTGATTTTGGGCGGGGATCTGGGGCCAACGTCCTGACTTTC; CDR3 protein: CATSDFGRGSGANVLTF
V gene: TRBV7-3; clone size: -; D gene: -; J gene: TRBJ1-1; CDR3 DNA: TGTGCCAGCAGCTTAGCGGGGACTGAAGCTTTCTTT; CDR3 protein: CASSLAGTEAFF
V gene: TRBV11-3; clone size: once; D gene: -; J gene: TRBJ2-3; CDR3 DNA: TGTGCCAGCAGCTTAAGGGGTGGCACAGATACGCAGTATTTT; CDR3 protein: CASSLRGGTDTQYF
V gene: TRBV18; clone size: -; D gene: TRBD1; J gene: TRBJ1-5; CDR3 DNA: TGTGCCAGCTCACGGGGGACAGGGGGCAGCAATCAGCCCCAGCATTTT; CDR3 protein: CASSRGTGGSNQPQHF
V gene: TRBV27; clone size: few; D gene: -; J gene: TRBJ1-5; CDR3 DNA: TGTGCCAGCGGTTCAGAAGCCGCAGGAGGAGAACTGCCCCAGCATTTT; CDR3 protein: CASGSEAAGGELPQHF
V gene: TRBV30; clone size: -; D gene: -; J gene: TRBJ2-4; CDR3 DNA: TGTGCCTGGAGTGGGACTAAGGGCAAAAACATTCAGTACTTC; CDR3 protein: CAWSGTKGKNIQYF
V gene: TRBV28; clone size: -; D gene: -; J gene: TRBJ1-1; CDR3 DNA: TGTGCCAGCACCGACTTGGGGCTTGGAGCTTTCTTT; CDR3 protein: CASTDLGLGAFF
V gene: TRBV27; clone size: -; D gene: -; J gene: TRBJ2-7; CDR3 DNA: TGTGCCAGCAGTCGGCCGGGGTACTCCCTCGAGCAGTACTTC; CDR3 protein: CASSRPGYSLEQYF
V gene: TRBV25-1; clone size: few; D gene: TRBD2; J gene: TRBJ2-2; CDR3 DNA: TGTGCCAGCAGTGTGACAGCGGGAGGGCCGGCCGGGGAGCTGTTTTTT; CDR3 protein: CASSVTAGGPAGELFF
V gene: TRBV28; clone size: -; D gene: -; J gene: TRBJ1-2; CDR3 DNA: TGTGCCAGCAGTTTGTCATATGGCTACACCTTC; CDR3 protein: CASSLSYGYTF
V gene: TRBV7-9; clone size: -; D gene: -; J gene: TRBJ2-1; CDR3 DNA: TGTGCCAGCAGCTTAGTCGGGGGTAGCTCCTACAATGAGCAGTTCTTC; CDR3 protein: CASSLVGGSSYNEQFF
V gene: TRBV19; clone size: -; D gene: -; J gene: TRBJ2-5; CDR3 DNA: TGTGGTACTCGGGTCGGAGAGACCCAGTACTTC; CDR3 protein: CGTRVGETQYF